The source of this T cell receptor (beta chain) is a study of T cells after yellow fever vaccination. Germline CDR1 ENHRY, CDR2 SYGVKD. The CDR3 extends over 14 amino acids. The ends were cut back, 9 bases at V and 7 bases at J, with 19 bases in the middle. TCRdb re-analysed the 5' RACE reads in MiXCR, keeping a single row per CDR3 protein. The sample holds some 130,000 distinct CDR3 sequences; around 6.3% are singletons and the top ten take under 0.7%. V and J are TRBV10-3 and TRBJ1-5; possible D gene TRBD1, 6 bases. Source: CD4+ T cells sorted from PBMCs, taken 10 days after the yellow fever booster vaccination. The clonotype originates from a man aged 25-40 years who received the YFV17D yellow fever vaccine. This chain's CDR3 is CAMAPGGRGQPQHF. The CDR3 coding sequence is TGTGCCATGGCCCCTGGGGGGCGAGGGCAGCCCCAGCATTTT.